The sequence of this T cell receptor beta chain was determined in a study of CD8 T cells in ankylosing spondylitis. Germline V gene sequence: CDR1 DFQATT, CDR2 SNEGSKA (reference sequence). This CDR3 region has 14 residues. The V end lost 1 base, the J end lost 3 bases, and 13 bases lay between the germline ends. TCRdb re-called the 5' RACE reads with MiXCR, one entry per CDR3 protein. Among about 440,000 distinct CDR3 sequences listed, under 20% were seen once. As regards this clonotype: Antigen specificity is unknown.

Findings and caveats of the study: Among TCR beta sequences, a motif of eight highly homologous variants appeared characteristic of ankylosing spondylitis blood.

Sequenced material: blood, either unsorted or a sorted T cell fraction (not recorded which). The gene calls are TRBV20-1 and TRBJ2-7; weak D call: TRBD2 (5 bases). This receptor was taken from a male donor with ankylosing spondylitis. The CDR3 DNA is TGCAGTGCTAGAGGGCCCTCCGGGAACTACGAGCAGTACTTC. Translated, it gives CSARGPSGNYEQYF.